One sample yielded the 28 T cell receptor beta chains listed below, sequenced in a study of blood T cell repertoires in COVID-19. TCRdb keeps only in-frame clones here, not all; method: immunoSEQ multiplex PCR. The sample carries just under 150,000 clones, approximately 81% recorded once. Material: peripheral blood. The receptors come from a human donor with acute or convalescent COVID-19. The donor label of this sample is uncertain.

Remarks on this clone: A junction boundary mismatches the germline segment, possibly from a read error. V is TRBV18 and J is TRBJ1-1; possibly TRBD1 for D (5 bases). Germline V gives CDR1 KGHSH, CDR2 LQKENI. This CDR3 has 13 amino acids. The CDR3 is CATSPVGGTEAFF. The DNA for the CDR3 is TGTGCCACCTCACCGGTCGGGGGCACTGAAGCTTTCTTT. The full variable domain, with the rest looked up from reference TRBV18 and TRBJ1-1, is NAGVMQNPRHLVRRRGQEARLRCSPMKGHSHVYWYRQLPEEGLKFMVYLQKENIIDESGMPKERFSAEFPKEGPSILRIQQVVRGDSAAYFCATSPVGGTEAFFGQGTRLTVV.

This clone was found once. The chain joins TRBV5-1 to TRBJ2-3, with TRBD1 matching over 7 bases. The CDR3 covers 18 residues. In germline, CDR1 is SGHRS, CDR2 YFSETQ. V trimming: 3 bases; J trimming: 1 base; junction bases outside the gene matches: 14. DNA of the CDR3: TGCGCCAGCAGCTCGCTAAACTCCAATACAGGGGGCACAGATACGCAGTATTTT. Its translation: CASSSLNSNTGGTDTQYF.

The chain couples TRBV11-2 to TRBJ1-1; 10 nucleotides align to TRBD1. The CDR3 sequence is 16 residues long. The V and J ends lost 8 bases and 5 bases, in that order; junction bases with no gene match: 14. Germline values: CDR1 SGHAT, CDR2 FQNNGV. CDR3 DNA: TGTGCCAGCTGCCCGGGACAGGGGCAGTGGAAGACTGAAGCTTTCTTT. Its translation: CASCPGQGQWKTEAFF.

The rearrangement joins TRBV7-2 to TRBJ1-1; unclear D gene. V lost 4 bases and J lost 5, with 11 bases in between. The CDR3 spans 13 residues. The germline V gene has CDR1 SGHTA and CDR2 FQGNSA. In DNA form, the CDR3 reads TGTGCCAGCAGCTCCGAGCCAGGAACTGAAGCTTTCTTT. This encodes CASSSEPGTEAFF.

This chain links TRBV4-3 with TRBJ2-1; 8 nucleotides agree with TRBD2. Trimming cost V 3 bases and J 2 bases; bases outside gene matches: 6. There are 16 residues in the CDR3. Germline V gene data show CDR1 as LGHNA and CDR2 as YSLEER. Here the CDR3 DNA reads TGCGCCAGCAGCCAGGGGCTAGCGGGCCCCTACAATGAGCAGTTCTTC. Protein product: CASSQGLAGPYNEQFF.

The V gene is TRBV11-2, the J gene TRBJ1-2, with 9 bases fitting TRBD1. The ends lost 8 bases at V and 4 bases at J; junction bases unmatched: 8. Germline values: CDR1 SGHAT, CDR2 FQNNGV. The CDR3 is 14 residues long. The CDR3 DNA reads TGTGCCAGCCGACAGGGGGGGAGTAGCTATGGCTACACCTTC. The encoded protein is CASRQGGSSYGYTF.

The V and J genes are TRBV19 and TRBJ1-4, with 11 bases matching TRBD1. Germline-derived CDR1 and CDR2 are LNHDA and SQIVND (reference sequence). Trimming took 5 bases from V and 4 from J; bases not matched to a gene: 3. This CDR3 is 15 amino acids long. The chain's CDR3 is CASSAGTGGNEKLFF. Written as DNA, the CDR3 is TGTGCCAGTAGTGCCGGGACAGGGGGTAATGAAAAACTGTTTTTT.

This chain uses TRBV6-5 with TRBJ1-1, with 8 bases aligning to TRBD1. Germline V gives CDR1 MNHEY, CDR2 SVGAGI. This CDR3 contains 15 residues. V dropped 4 bases and J dropped 1; count of bases not matched to a gene: 5. The CDR3 bases are TGTGCCAGCAGTTCAAAGGGACAGGAGAACACTGAAGCTTTCTTT. It codes for CASSSKGQENTEAFF.

The CDR3 region is CASSSGLEPQHF. CDR3 nucleotide sequence: TGTGCCAGCAGTTCGGGGTTAGAGCCCCAGCATTTT. The V gene is TRBV5-8, the J gene TRBJ1-5; D gene ambiguous. This CDR3 contains 12 residues. Per germline, CDR1 SGHTS and CDR2 YDEGEE. V shed 5 bases and J shed 8 bases, with 11 bases lying between them.

The chain is built from TRBV6-5 and TRBJ2-3; D gene uncertain. Trimming removed 2 bases at V and 0 bases at J, with 9 bases between. Germline CDR1 and CDR2: MNHEY and SVGAGI. The CDR3 length is 15 residues. The CDR3 loop is CASSYTGASTDTQYF. The CDR3 region has the DNA TGTGCCAGCAGTTACACTGGTGCGAGCACAGATACGCAGTATTTT.

In DNA, the CDR3 is TGTGCCAGCAGCTTATTTCAGATCTCTGGAAACACCATATATTTT. This encodes CASSLFQISGNTIYF. The gene calls are TRBV7-9 and TRBJ1-3; D is uncertain. In germline, CDR1 is SEHNR, CDR2 FQNEAQ (reference sequence). The CDR3 loop spans 15 amino acids. Between the trimmed V and J ends, which lost 2 bases and 0 bases, there was a span of 8 bases.

The rearrangement joins TRBV5-1 to TRBJ1-4; no definite D call. The germline gives CDR1 SGHRS, CDR2 YFSETQ. The CDR3 totals 16 residues. The germline V and J ends were trimmed by 0 bases and 0 bases, with 9 bases remaining between them. Here the CDR3 DNA reads TGCGCCAGCAGCTTGGCCCTCGGGGCAACTAATGAAAAACTGTTTTTT. It specifies CASSLALGATNEKLFF.

The rearrangement links TRBV5-5 to TRBJ1-6; possibly TRBD1 for D (5 bases). The CDR3 length is 19 residues. Per germline, CDR1 SGHKS and CDR2 YYEKEE (reference sequence). V was trimmed by 2 bases and J by 0 bases, leaving 18 bases between them. CDR3 sequence reads: CASSLEDTNYNSYNSPLHF. The CDR3 coding sequence is TGTGCCAGCAGCTTAGAGGACACTAACTACAACTCCTATAATTCACCCCTCCACTTT.

This chain uses TRBV19 with TRBJ1-2; 8 bases line up with TRBD1. V lost 9 bases to trimming and J lost 4 bases; unmatched junction nucleotides: 13. Germline loops: CDR1 LNHDA, CDR2 SQIVND (reference sequence). The CDR3 totals 15 residues. CDR3 residues: CASNDRGSVFYGYTF. As DNA, the CDR3 is TGTGCCAGCAATGACAGGGGATCGGTCTTCTATGGCTACACCTTC.

This clone was seen more than once but under ten times. The chain carries TRBV4-1 and TRBJ2-2, with 12 bases lining up with TRBD2. The CDR3 is 18 amino acids. Germline loops: CDR1 MGHRA, CDR2 YSYEKL. The V segment lost 0 bases and the J segment 4 bases; nucleotides outside the gene matches: 6. The DNA of the CDR3 is TGCGCCAGCAGCCAAGATAGGACTAGCGGGGCCAGCACCGGGGAGCTGTTTTTT. Its translation is CASSQDRTSGASTGELFF.

The rearrangement uses TRBV7-9 and TRBJ2-5; 9 bases line up with TRBD1. Germline CDR1 and CDR2: SEHNR and FQNEAQ (reference sequence). The CDR3 extends over 16 amino acids. The V and J ends lost 5 bases and 5 bases, in that order; junction bases with no gene match: 12. The CDR3 region is CASSARTGQGRETQYF. CDR3 sequence (DNA): TGTGCCAGCAGCGCTAGGACGGGACAGGGTAGGGAGACCCAGTACTTC.

The chain uses TRBV7-3 and TRBJ2-3; possibly TRBD2 for D (6 bases). V was pared by 5 bases and J by 0 bases, with 15 bases between. Germline lookup yields CDR1 SGHTA and CDR2 FQGTGA. The CDR3 has 16 residues. The CDR3 bases are TGTGCCAGCAGCCCTTTCGGCGGAGGGAGCACAGATACGCAGTATTTT. Protein: CASSPFGGGSTDTQYF.

The V call is TRBV19, the J call TRBJ2-1, with 7 bases that match TRBD2. CDR3 length: 14 residues. V dropped 8 bases and J dropped 0; count of bases not matched to a gene: 4. Germline V gene data show CDR1 as LNHDA and CDR2 as SQIVND (reference sequence). This CDR3 reads CASGGGSSYNEQFF. CDR3 DNA: TGTGCCAGTGGGGGGGGGAGCTCCTACAATGAGCAGTTCTTC.

As for this clone: The same CDR3 arises from other DNA sequences in this sample as well. CDR3 bases: TGCAGTGCTAGTGTAGCGGGGGGGCCGTCAGATACGCAGTATTTT. As protein: CSASVAGGPSDTQYF. The rearrangement uses TRBV20-1 and TRBJ2-3; 11 bases fit TRBD2. The CDR3 totals 15 residues. Germline V gene data show CDR1 as DFQATT and CDR2 as SNEGSKA (reference sequence). The V and J ends lost 3 bases and 4 bases, in that order; junction bases with no gene match: 6.

This clone has just one count. The rearrangement uses TRBV6-5 and TRBJ2-7, with 7 bases that match TRBD2. Germline V lookup: CDR1 MNHEY, CDR2 SVGAGI. There are 15 residues in the CDR3. V trimming: 7 bases; J trimming: 4 bases; junction bases outside the gene matches: 13. The CDR3 bases are TGTGCCAGCAACCCCGCGACGGGGGGAGTGTACGAGCAGTACTTC. This translates into CASNPATGGVYEQYF.

This chain connects TRBV6-5 to TRBJ2-7; D is possibly TRBD2 (6 bases). The CDR3 contains 13 residues. Germline CDR1 MNHEY, CDR2 SVGAGI. V was clipped by 6 bases and J by 4 bases, with 13 bases between them. CDR3 sequence reads: CASRRTTSYEQYV. The CDR3 DNA sequence: TGTGCCAGCAGACGGACTACATCGTACGAGCAGTACGTC.

The chain employs TRBV5-4 and TRBJ2-5; perhaps TRBD1 as D (7 bases). This CDR3 is 13 amino acids long. V lost 3 bases to trimming and J lost 4 bases, with 10 bases between them. Looked up from germline, CDR1 is SGHNT and CDR2 is YYREEE (reference sequence). CDR3: CASSYRGGETQYF. CDR3 DNA sequence: TGTGCCAGCAGCTACAGGGGAGGAGAGACCCAGTACTTC. The whole variable domain, remainder taken from reference TRBV5-4 and TRBJ2-5, is ETGVTQSPTHLIKTRGQQVTLRCSSQSGHNTVSWYQQALGQGPQFIFQYYREEENGRGNFPPRFSGLQFPNYSSELNVNALELDDSALYLCASSYRGGETQYFGPGTRLLVL.

The J gene is TRBJ1-1, the V gene TRBV19; 10 bases match TRBD1. The V and J ends lost 9 bases and 3 bases, in that order; junction bases with no gene match: 13. This CDR3 has 16 amino acids. CDR1 and CDR2 from the germline V gene are LNHDA and SQIVND (reference sequence). CDR3 sequence reads: CASARGDRGGYTEAFF. CDR3 DNA sequence: TGTGCCAGCGCGAGAGGGGACAGGGGCGGGTACACTGAAGCTTTCTTT.

The V gene is TRBV4-3, the J gene TRBJ1-2; D possibly corresponds to TRBD1 (6 bases). This CDR3 has 13 residues. Per germline, CDR1 LGHNA and CDR2 YSLEER. The V end was cut by 4 bases, the J end by 2 bases, with 8 bases between. CDR3 in DNA: TGCGCCAGCAGCCGAGGACAGAACTATGGCTACACCTTC. Amino acid sequence: CASSRGQNYGYTF.

V gene TRBV6-1 combines with J gene TRBJ1-2, with D possibly TRBD1 on 5 matching bases. Germline V gives CDR1 MNHNS, CDR2 SASEGT. Between the trimmed V and J ends, which lost 2 bases and 6 bases, there was a span of 13 bases. This CDR3 has 14 amino acids. The CDR3 sequence: CASSETGGRDGYTF. The CDR3 nucleotides are TGTGCCAGCAGTGAAACAGGAGGGAGGGATGGCTACACCTTC.

This chain uses TRBV6-5 with TRBJ1-2, with unresolved D. The V gene lost 5 bases and the J gene lost 6 bases, with 13 bases spanning the gap. Per germline, CDR1 MNHEY and CDR2 SVGAGI. The CDR3 covers 13 residues. The CDR3 protein is CASSLTHRDGYTF. For the CDR3, the DNA is TGTGCCAGCAGTCTTACTCACAGAGATGGCTACACCTTC.

The chain is built from TRBV4-2 and TRBJ1-3; D call uncertain. Trimming removed 1 base from V and 0 bases from J, with 16 bases in between. CDR1 is LGHNA and CDR2 is YNFKEQ in the germline V gene. The CDR3 has 18 residues. The CDR3 region is CASSQGVDPYYSGNTIYF. In nucleotides, the CDR3 is TGTGCCAGCAGCCAAGGGGTTGACCCCTACTACTCTGGAAACACCATATATTTT.

The chain uses TRBV6-2 or TRBV6-3 and TRBJ2-7; 8 bases are shared with TRBD1. The V and J ends lost 6 bases and 0 bases, in that order; junction bases with no gene match: 7. CDR1 is MNHEY, CDR2 SVGEGT, per germline. This CDR3 spans 15 amino acids. The CDR3 DNA is TGTGCCAGCAGCAACAGGGGGGCCAGCTCCTACGAGCAGTACGTC. It encodes CASSNRGASSYEQYV.